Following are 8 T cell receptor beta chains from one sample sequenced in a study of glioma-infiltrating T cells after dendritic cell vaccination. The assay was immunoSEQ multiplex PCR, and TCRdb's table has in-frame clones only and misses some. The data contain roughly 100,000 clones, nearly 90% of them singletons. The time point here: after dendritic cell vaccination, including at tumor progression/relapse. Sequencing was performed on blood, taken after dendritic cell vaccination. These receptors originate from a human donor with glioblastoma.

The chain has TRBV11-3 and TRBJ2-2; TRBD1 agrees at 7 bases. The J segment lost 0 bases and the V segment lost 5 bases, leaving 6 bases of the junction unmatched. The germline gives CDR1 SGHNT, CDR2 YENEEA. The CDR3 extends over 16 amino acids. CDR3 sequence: CASSARQGANTGELFF. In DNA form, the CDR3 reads TGTGCCAGCAGCGCCCGCCAGGGGGCGAACACCGGGGAGCTGTTTTTT.

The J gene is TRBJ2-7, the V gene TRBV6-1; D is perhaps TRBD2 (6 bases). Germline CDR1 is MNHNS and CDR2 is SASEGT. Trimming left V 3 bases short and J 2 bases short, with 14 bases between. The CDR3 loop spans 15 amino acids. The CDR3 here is CASSDETSRAYEQYF. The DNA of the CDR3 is TGTGCCAGCAGTGATGAAACTAGCAGAGCCTACGAGCAGTACTTC.

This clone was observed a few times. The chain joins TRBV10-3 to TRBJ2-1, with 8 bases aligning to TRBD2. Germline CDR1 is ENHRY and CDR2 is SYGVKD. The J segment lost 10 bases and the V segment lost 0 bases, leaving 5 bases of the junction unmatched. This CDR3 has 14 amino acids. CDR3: CAISESTGRGEQFF. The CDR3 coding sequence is TGTGCCATCAGTGAGTCTACCGGGAGGGGAGAGCAGTTCTTC.

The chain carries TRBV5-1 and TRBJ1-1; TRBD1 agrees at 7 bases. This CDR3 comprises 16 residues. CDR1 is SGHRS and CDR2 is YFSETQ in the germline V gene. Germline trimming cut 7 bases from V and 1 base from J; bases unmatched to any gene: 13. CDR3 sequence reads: CASQFTTGARNTEAFF. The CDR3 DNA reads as TGCGCCAGCCAATTTACTACAGGGGCCAGGAACACTGAAGCTTTCTTT.

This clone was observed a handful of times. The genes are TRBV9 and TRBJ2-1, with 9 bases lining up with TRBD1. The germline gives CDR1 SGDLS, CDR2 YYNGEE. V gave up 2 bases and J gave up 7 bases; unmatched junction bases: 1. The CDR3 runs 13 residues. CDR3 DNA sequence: TGTGCCAGCAGCGTCGGGACAGGGAATGAGCAGTTCTTC. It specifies CASSVGTGNEQFF.

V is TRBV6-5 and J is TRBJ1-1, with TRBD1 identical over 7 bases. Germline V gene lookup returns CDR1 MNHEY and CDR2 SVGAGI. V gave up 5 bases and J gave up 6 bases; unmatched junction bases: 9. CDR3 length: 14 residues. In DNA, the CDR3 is TGTGCCAGCAGTGGCCGACAGGGTTGGGCTGAAGCTTTCTTT. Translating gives CASSGRQGWAEAFF.

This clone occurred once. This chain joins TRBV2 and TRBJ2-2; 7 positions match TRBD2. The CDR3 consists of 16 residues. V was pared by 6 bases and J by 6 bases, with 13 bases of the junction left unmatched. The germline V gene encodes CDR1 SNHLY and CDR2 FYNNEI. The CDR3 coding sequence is TGTGCCAGCAGAATAACTTTCTTGCGGGAGCCCGGGGAGCTGTTTTTT. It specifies CASRITFLREPGELFF.

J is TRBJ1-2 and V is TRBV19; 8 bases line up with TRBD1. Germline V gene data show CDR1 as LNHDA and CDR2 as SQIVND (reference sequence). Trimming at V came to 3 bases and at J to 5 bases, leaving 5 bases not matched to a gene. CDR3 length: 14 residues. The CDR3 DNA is TGTGCCAGTAGTATCAGGGGGCCCGGGTATGGCTACACCTTC. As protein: CASSIRGPGYGYTF.